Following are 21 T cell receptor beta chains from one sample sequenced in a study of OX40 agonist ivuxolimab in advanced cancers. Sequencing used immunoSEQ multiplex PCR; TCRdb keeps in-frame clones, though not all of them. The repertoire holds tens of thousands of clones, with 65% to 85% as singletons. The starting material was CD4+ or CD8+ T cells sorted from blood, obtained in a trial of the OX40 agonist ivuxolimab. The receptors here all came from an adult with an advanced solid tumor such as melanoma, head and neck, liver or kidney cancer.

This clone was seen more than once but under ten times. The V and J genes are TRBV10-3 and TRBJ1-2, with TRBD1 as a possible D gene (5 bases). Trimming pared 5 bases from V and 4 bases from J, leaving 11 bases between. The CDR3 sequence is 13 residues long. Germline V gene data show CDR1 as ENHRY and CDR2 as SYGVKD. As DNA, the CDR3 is TGTGCCATCAGTCAACAGGAACTCTATGGCTACACCTTC. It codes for CAISQQELYGYTF.

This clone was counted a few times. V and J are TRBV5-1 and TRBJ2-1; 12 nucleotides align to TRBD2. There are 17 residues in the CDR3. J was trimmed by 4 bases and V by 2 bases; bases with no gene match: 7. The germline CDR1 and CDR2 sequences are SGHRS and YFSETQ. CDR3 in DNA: TGCGCCAGCAGCTTAGGGGCTAGCGGGAGGGGTTACAATGAGCAGTTCTTC. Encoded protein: CASSLGASGRGYNEQFF.

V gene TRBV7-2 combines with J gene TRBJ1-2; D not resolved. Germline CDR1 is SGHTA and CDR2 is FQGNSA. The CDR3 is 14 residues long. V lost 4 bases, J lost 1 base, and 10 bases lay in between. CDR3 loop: CASSSRLINYGYTF. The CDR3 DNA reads TGTGCCAGCAGCTCCAGACTCATTAACTATGGCTACACCTTC.

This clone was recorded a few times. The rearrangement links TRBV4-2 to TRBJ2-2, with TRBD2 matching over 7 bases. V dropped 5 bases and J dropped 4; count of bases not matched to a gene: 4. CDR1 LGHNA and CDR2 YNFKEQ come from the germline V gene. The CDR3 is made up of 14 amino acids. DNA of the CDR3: TGTGCCAGCAGCGGCGGGAGAGTCACCGGGGAGCTGTTTTTT. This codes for CASSGGRVTGELFF.

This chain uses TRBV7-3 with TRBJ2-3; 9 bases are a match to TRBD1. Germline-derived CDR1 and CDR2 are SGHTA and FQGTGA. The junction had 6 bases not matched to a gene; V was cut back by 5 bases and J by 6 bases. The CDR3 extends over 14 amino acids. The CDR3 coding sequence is TGTGCCAGCAGCCTTACAGGGGGCGGTGATACGCAGTATTTT. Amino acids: CASSLTGGGDTQYF.

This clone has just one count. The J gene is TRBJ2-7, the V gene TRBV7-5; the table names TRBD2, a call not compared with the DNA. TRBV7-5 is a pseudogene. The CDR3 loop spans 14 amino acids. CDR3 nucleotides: TGTGCCAGAAGCAGTCCAGCGGGCTCCTACGAGCAGTACGTC. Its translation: CARSSPAGSYEQYV.

The CDR3 sequence: CSAGTILEAFF. CDR3 nucleotides: TGCAGTGCCGGGACCATTCTTGAAGCTTTCTTT. V usage is TRBV20-1 and J usage is TRBJ1-1, with D possibly TRBD1 on 5 matching bases. The V end was cut by 6 bases, the J end by 7 bases, with 12 bases between. Germline loops: CDR1 DFQATT, CDR2 SNEGSKA (reference sequence). The CDR3 totals 11 residues.

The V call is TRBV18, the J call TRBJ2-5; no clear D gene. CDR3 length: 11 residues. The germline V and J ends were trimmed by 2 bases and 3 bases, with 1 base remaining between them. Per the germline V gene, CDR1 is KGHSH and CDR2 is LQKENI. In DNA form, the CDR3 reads TGTGCCAGCTCACCAAAAGAGACCCAGTACTTC. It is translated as CASSPKETQYF.

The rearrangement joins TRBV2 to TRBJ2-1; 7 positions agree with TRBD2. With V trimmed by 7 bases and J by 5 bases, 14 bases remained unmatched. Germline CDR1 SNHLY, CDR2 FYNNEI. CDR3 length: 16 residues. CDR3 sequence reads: CASNFEVGGPHNEQFF. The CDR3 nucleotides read TGTGCCAGCAACTTCGAAGTGGGAGGGCCCCACAATGAGCAGTTCTTC.

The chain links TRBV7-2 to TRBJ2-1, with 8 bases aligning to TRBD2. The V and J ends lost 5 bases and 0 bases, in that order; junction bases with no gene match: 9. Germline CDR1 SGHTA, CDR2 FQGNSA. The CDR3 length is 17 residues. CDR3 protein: CASSPGGGRNSYNEQFF. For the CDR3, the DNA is TGTGCCAGCAGCCCCGGGGGGGGCCGAAACTCCTACAATGAGCAGTTCTTC.

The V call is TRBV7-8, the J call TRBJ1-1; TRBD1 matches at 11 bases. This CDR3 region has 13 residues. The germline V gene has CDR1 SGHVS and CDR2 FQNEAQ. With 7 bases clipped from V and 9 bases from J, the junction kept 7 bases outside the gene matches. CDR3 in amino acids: CASNSGDRGKAFF. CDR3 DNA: TGTGCCAGCAACTCAGGGGACAGGGGGAAAGCTTTCTTT.

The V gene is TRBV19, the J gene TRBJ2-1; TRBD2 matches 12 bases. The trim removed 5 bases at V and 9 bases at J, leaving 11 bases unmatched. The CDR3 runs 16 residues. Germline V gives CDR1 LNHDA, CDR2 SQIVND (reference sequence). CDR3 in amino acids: CASSVGTSGPKGEQFF. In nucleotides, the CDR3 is TGTGCCAGTAGTGTCGGGACTAGCGGGCCTAAAGGTGAGCAGTTCTTC.

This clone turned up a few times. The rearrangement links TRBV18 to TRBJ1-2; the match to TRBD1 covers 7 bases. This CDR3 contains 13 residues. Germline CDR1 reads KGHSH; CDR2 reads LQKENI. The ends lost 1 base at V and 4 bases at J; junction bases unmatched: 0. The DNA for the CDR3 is TGTGCCAGCTCACCACAGGGGGCCTATGGCTACACCTTC. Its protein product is CASSPQGAYGYTF.

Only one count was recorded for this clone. The CDR3: CASSLDPLSAEKLFF. CDR3 coding DNA: TGTGCCAGCAGCTTGGACCCCCTAAGCGCTGAAAAACTGTTTTTT. The rearrangement links TRBV5-4 to TRBJ1-4; D uncertain. Trimming pared 0 bases from V and 7 bases from J, leaving 13 bases between. The CDR3 sequence is 15 residues long. In germline, CDR1 is SGHNT, CDR2 YYREEE (reference sequence). The full variable domain, rest sourced from reference TRBV5-4 and TRBJ1-4, is ETGVTQSPTHLIKTRGQQVTLRCSSQSGHNTVSWYQQALGQGPQFIFQYYREEENGRGNFPPRFSGLQFPNYSSELNVNALELDDSALYLCASSLDPLSAEKLFFGSGTQLSVL.

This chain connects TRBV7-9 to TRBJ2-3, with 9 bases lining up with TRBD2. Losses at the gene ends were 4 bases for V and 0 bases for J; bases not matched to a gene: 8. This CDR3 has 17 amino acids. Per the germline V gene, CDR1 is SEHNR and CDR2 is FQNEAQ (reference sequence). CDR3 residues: CASSSNGLAGSTDTQYF. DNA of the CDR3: TGTGCCAGCAGCTCCAACGGGCTAGCGGGAAGCACAGATACGCAGTATTTT.

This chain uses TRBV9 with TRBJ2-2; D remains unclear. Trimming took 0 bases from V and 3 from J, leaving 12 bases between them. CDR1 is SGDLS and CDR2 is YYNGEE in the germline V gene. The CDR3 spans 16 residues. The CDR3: CASSVGVGKDTGELFF. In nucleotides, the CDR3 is TGTGCCAGCAGCGTAGGGGTGGGAAAGGACACCGGGGAGCTGTTTTTT.

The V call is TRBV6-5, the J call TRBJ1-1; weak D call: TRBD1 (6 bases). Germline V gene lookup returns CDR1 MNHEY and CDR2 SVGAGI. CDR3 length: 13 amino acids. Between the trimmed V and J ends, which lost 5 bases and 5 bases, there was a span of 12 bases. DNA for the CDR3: TGTGCCAGCAGTGGCAGGGGATGGACTGAAGCTTTCTTT. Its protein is CASSGRGWTEAFF.

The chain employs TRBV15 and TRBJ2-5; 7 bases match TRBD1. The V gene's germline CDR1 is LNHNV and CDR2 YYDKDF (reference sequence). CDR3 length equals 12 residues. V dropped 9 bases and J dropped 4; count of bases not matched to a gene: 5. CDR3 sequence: CATNRGGETQYF. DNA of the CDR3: TGTGCCACTAACAGGGGCGGAGAGACCCAGTACTTC.

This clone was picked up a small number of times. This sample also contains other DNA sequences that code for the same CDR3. The CDR3 sequence: CASSPPNRPYEQYV. The CDR3 DNA follows: TGTGCCAGCTCACCACCTAACCGACCCTACGAGCAGTACGTC. The chain employs TRBV18 and TRBJ2-7; no clear D. Germline values: CDR1 KGHSH, CDR2 LQKENI. Trimming pared 0 bases from V and 2 bases from J, leaving 8 bases between. The CDR3 totals 14 residues.

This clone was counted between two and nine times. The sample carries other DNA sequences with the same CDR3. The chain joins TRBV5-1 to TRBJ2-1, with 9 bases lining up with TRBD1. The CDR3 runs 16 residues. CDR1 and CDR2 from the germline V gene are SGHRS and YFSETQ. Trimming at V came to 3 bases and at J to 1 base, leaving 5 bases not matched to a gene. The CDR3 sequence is CASSSAGTGSYNEQFF. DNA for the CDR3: TGCGCCAGCAGCTCCGCCGGGACAGGGTCCTACAATGAGCAGTTCTTC.

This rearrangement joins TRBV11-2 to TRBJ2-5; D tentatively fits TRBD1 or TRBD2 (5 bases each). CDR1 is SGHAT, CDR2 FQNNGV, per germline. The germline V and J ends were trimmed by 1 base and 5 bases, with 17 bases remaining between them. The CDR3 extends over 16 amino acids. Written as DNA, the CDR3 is TGTGCCAGCAGCTTAGCAGGAGGCACCGGGGCGGAGACCCAGTACTTC. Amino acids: CASSLAGGTGAETQYF.